This passage covers 8 T cell receptor beta chains from one sample sequenced in a study of early T cells in non-severe SARS-CoV-2 infection. One entry per CDR3 protein, called by TCRdb with MiXCR from the 5' RACE reads. The sample holds about 130,000 distinct CDR3 sequences; under 15% are singletons and the top ten take roughly a fifth. What was sequenced was whole blood. Source of these receptors: an adult who was a healthcare worker with PCR-confirmed SARS-CoV-2 infection or an uninfected control (not recorded which).

In its sample, this clonotype was seen a few times. J is TRBJ2-7 and V is TRBV10-3, with D tentatively TRBD2 (5 bases). Germline V lookup: CDR1 ENHRY, CDR2 SYGVKD. V gave up 6 bases and J gave up 7 bases, with 13 bases separating them. This CDR3 is 12 amino acids long. Written as DNA, the CDR3 is TGTGCCATCAGGGACTCGACGGGAGAGCAGTACTTC. It encodes CAIRDSTGEQYF.

This clonotype was seen only a few times. The V and J genes are TRBV5-1 and TRBJ1-1; a weak D match, TRBD1 (5 bases). The CDR3 consists of 12 residues. Trimming pared 0 bases from V and 9 bases from J, leaving 9 bases between. Germline V lookup: CDR1 SGHRS, CDR2 YFSETQ. The CDR3 nucleotides read TGCGCCAGCAGCTTGGCACGGGGGAAAGCTTTCTTT. Its protein is CASSLARGKAFF.

In nucleotides, the CDR3 is TGTGCCAGCAGCTCGACAGGGCGGTTTTACACTGAAGCTTTCTTT. It yields the protein CASSSTGRFYTEAFF. The chain carries TRBV7-6 and TRBJ1-1; TRBD1 matches at 7 bases. Per the germline V gene, CDR1 is SGHVS and CDR2 is FNYEAQ. With 4 bases clipped from V and 3 bases from J, the junction kept 8 bases outside the gene matches. This CDR3 has 15 amino acids. Full variable domain (outside the CDR3, taken from reference TRBV7-6 and TRBJ1-1): GAGVSQSPRYKVTKRGQDVALRCDPISGHVSLYWYRQALGQGPEFLTYFNYEAQQDKSGLPNDRFSAERPEGSISTLTIQRTEQRDSAMYRCASSSTGRFYTEAFFGQGTRLTVV.

A single count supports this clonotype. A much larger clonotype is one base distant, so this may be a read error. V gene TRBV20-1 combines with J gene TRBJ2-1; D is perhaps TRBD1 (5 bases). Trimming removed 1 base from V and 6 bases from J, with 19 bases in between. The CDR3 is made up of 16 amino acids. CDR1 DFQATT and CDR2 SNEGSKA come from the germline V gene (reference sequence). The CDR3 reads CSARGVPETDGNEQFF. The CDR3 DNA reads as TGCAGTGCTAGAGGCGTCCCCGAGACAGACGGCAATGAGCAGTTCTTC.

The J gene is TRBJ2-3, the V gene TRBV2; D remains unclear. This CDR3 is 15 amino acids long. Germline V lookup: CDR1 SNHLY, CDR2 FYNNEI. Trimming shortened V by 7 bases and J by 4 bases, and 18 bases separated the two germline ends. CDR3 DNA: TGTGCCAGCACCTTCGGGCCTTCTCCCCCAGATACGCAGTATTTT. Translating it yields CASTFGPSPPDTQYF.

The J gene is TRBJ2-7, the V gene TRBV5-1; TRBD2 aligns across 7 bases. The ends lost 3 bases at V and 3 bases at J; junction bases unmatched: 6. The CDR3 is 14 residues long. Germline-derived CDR1 and CDR2 are SGHRS and YFSETQ. For the CDR3, the DNA is TGCGCCAGCAGCTACGGACTAGAGGTCTACGAGCAGTACTTC. Translated, it gives CASSYGLEVYEQYF.

This clonotype was counted between two and nine times. The chain carries TRBV7-9 and TRBJ2-3, with D hard to call. The germline V and J ends were trimmed by 5 bases and 2 bases, with 17 bases remaining between them. This CDR3 is 16 amino acids long. CDR1 is SEHNR, CDR2 FQNEAQ, per germline (reference sequence). The chain's CDR3 is CASSPSLSSTTDTQYF. DNA for the CDR3: TGTGCCAGCAGCCCTAGTCTGAGCAGCACCACAGATACGCAGTATTTT.

This clonotype was counted a few times. V usage is TRBV14 and J usage is TRBJ2-7; D unresolved. Germline V gene data show CDR1 as SGHDN and CDR2 as FVKESK. The CDR3 runs 13 residues. The germline V and J ends were trimmed by 0 bases and 9 bases, with 12 bases remaining between them. CDR3 sequence (DNA): TGTGCCAGCAGCCAAGATGCCGGTTCTCCGCAGTACTTC. This encodes CASSQDAGSPQYF. The full variable domain, in which reference TRBV14 and TRBJ2-7 provide the parts outside the CDR3, is EAGVTQFPSHSVIEKGQTVTLRCDPISGHDNLYWYRRVMGKEIKFLLHFVKESKQDESGMPNNRFLAERTGGTYSTLKVQPAELEDSGVYFCASSQDAGSPQYFGPGTRLTVT.